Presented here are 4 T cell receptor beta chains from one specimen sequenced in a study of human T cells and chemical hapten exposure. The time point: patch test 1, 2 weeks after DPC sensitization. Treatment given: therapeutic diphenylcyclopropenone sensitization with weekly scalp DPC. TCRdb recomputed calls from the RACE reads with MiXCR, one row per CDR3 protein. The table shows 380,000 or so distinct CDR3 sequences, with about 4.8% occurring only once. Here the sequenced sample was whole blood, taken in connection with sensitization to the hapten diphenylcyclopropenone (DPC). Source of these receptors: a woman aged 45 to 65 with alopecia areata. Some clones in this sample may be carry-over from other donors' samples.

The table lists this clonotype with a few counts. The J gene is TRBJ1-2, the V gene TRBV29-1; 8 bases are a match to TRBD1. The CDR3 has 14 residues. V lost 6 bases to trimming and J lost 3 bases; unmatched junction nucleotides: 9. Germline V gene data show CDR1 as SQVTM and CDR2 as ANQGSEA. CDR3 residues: CSVTPGRGHYGYTF. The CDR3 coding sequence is TGCAGCGTCACCCCTGGCAGGGGGCACTATGGCTACACCTTC.

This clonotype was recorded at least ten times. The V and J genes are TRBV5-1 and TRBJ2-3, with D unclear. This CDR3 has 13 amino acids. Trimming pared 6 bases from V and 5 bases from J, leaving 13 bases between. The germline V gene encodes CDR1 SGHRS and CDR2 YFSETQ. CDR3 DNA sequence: TGCGCCAGCACATCTTCGGCTGAAGATACGCAGTATTTT. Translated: CASTSSAEDTQYF. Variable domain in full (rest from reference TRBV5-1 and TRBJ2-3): KAGVTQTPRYLIKTRGQQVTLSCSPISGHRSVSWYQQTPGQGLQFLFEYFSETQRNKGNFPGRFSGRQFSNSRSEMNVSTLELGDSALYLCASTSSAEDTQYFGPGTRLTVL.

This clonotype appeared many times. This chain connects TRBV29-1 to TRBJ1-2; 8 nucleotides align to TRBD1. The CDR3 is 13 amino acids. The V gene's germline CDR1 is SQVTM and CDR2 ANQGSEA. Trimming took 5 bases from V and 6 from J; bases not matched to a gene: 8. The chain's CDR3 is CSVLGQGAHGYTF. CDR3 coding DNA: TGCAGCGTTCTGGGCCAGGGGGCCCATGGCTACACCTTC. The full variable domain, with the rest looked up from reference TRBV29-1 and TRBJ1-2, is SAVISQKPSRDICQRGTSLTIQCQVDSQVTMMFWYRQQPGQSLTLIATANQGSEATYESGFVIDKFPISRPNLTFSTLTVSNMSPEDSSIYLCSVLGQGAHGYTFGSGTRLTVV.

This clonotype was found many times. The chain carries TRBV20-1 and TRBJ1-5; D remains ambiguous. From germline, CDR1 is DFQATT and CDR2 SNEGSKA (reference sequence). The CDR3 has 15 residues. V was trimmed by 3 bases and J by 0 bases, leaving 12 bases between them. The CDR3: CSASPRVLSNQPQHF. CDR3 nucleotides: TGCAGTGCTAGTCCCCGGGTTCTTAGCAATCAGCCCCAGCATTTT.